One T cell receptor (beta chain) is described in this entry. The clone's antigen remains unknown. Base-call qualities are not available, and no considerably larger clone is one nucleotide away. This record comes from a study of shared clonotypes between healthy human individuals (dated by TCRdb to the early 2020s). In terms of the full investigation: Two women and a few men aged 18 to 49 years were included in the cohort. For each donor, CD4 naive and CD4 memory were each run on three plates, CD8 naive on two plates, and CD8 memory on one plate. To increase sequencing depth and limit assay-specific biases, different laboratories used diverse techniques to prepare libraries and sequence TCR repertoires. Per donor, leukapheresis produced somewhere between about 0.9 and 9.5 billion PBMCs. Blood TCR repertoires of about 5 healthy adults were deeply sequenced to estimate repertoire size and the extent of clonotype sharing between individuals. Study-wide conclusions, independent of this receptor: Higher generation probabilities were observed for clonotypes shared by all four sorted-subset donors than for non-shared clonotypes. Because the study included a small number of donors, the genetic and exposure-history diversity represented was limited. Pairwise subsampling indicated that sequencing depth was expected to affect the degree of clonotype sharing among donors. Naive subsets generally had larger estimated clonotype richness than memory subsets. Rarefaction of sorted-subset datasets indicated incomplete sequencing despite the large sequencing depth. Sampling was restricted to blood, and TCR repertoires in tissue are likely to differ from TCR repertoires in blood. Sharing across a few donors was observed for approximately 4.6% of naive CD4, about 3.2% of naive CD8, about 2.3% of memory CD4, and 0.4% of memory CD8 clonotypes.

Using the deep immunoSEQ assay, multiplex PCR amplified TCR CDR3 regions from genomic DNA. Extracted genomic DNA from each cell subset was distributed evenly across all wells of several immunoSEQ 96-well plates, and each plate was treated as a replicate. For sorted subsets, each replicate PCR was loaded with roughly 190 ng genomic DNA, equivalent to about 33,000 T cell genomes. Purified libraries were measured with a Qubit 3.0 fluorometer, size-checked on a Bioanalyzer 2100, and measured again with the KAPA Library Quantification kit. Every immunoSEQ 96-well plate was sequenced on a dedicated single-read 150-cycle Illumina NextSeq 550 flow cell. As for the original processing: The immunoSEQ output contained only junctional sequences without quality scores, so filtering could not match that applied to full-length reads. To assign V/J genes and CDR3, sequences were annotated against IMGT germline references using PyIR, a Python wrapper for IgBLAST v1.9. Reads with weak V/J assignments (E-value above 1e-6), missing CDR3, stop codons, out-of-frame junctions, or ambiguous translated residues were removed. A V3J clonotype was defined by an identical inferred V gene, J gene, and CDR3 amino acid sequence. Percentage overlap between repertoires was calculated by dividing the number of shared unique clonotypes by the size of the smaller repertoire. Richness of each repertoire was evaluated using RTK rarefaction, the Chao1 estimator, and Recon v2.1 estimates of unobserved clonotypes. OLGA was used to compute generation probabilities for all TCRbeta clonotypes that the gDNA method yielded from a handful of donors. TCRdb limited this immuneACCESS table to in-frame rearrangements with V and J called. A share of clones is missing; checked studies link under half to unresolved V genes, and the rest is unexplained. Clonal size and the V and J genes are those of that table, whereas D and trimming came from the DNA. The sample table holds roughly 2.5 million clones, of which more than 90% were seen once. More than 0.12% of the sample is held by the ten biggest clonotypes.

The germline V gene (reference sequence) yields LNHDA for CDR1 and SQIVND for CDR2. Inclusive of the bounding cysteine and phenylalanine, the CDR3 is 14 residues long. The sequence is cut down to CDR3 DNA, 42 bases in frame from base 1. A distance of 13 bases separates the germline ends of V and J, which lose 3 bases and 7 bases respectively. Donors were healthy HIV-negative adults with no recently reported acute infections or vaccinations. Only Caucasian adults living in Nashville, Tennessee, USA were represented among the donors. Magnetic negative selection was used to enrich CD4+ T cells, after which naive cells were positively selected on CD45RA and the negative fraction became the memory subset. Blood was collected by leukapheresis, and PBMCs were isolated by Ficoll-Histopaque density gradient centrifugation and then cryopreserved in liquid nitrogen vapor phase. Analytical flow cytometry was used to check the purity and quantity of each magnetically sorted T cell population. Genomic DNA was isolated from every sorted fraction and measured by UV absorbance on a Nanodrop 2000c.

This TCR came from a man aged 18-30 years in good health. Sequencing was performed on naive CD4+ T cells sorted from blood. In the paper's terms, the cell subset or site label means: CD45RA+ positively selected. The rearranged chain carries TRBV19 and TRBJ1-5; a tentative D call is TRBD1 (6 bases match). The base sequence is TGTGCCAGTAGTATCCCACAGGGACGGCAGCCCCAGCATTTT. Its amino acids are CASSIPQGRQPQHF.